One sample yielded the 26 T cell receptor beta chains listed below, sequenced in a study of blood T cell repertoires in COVID-19 (dated by TCRdb to the early 2020s). Libraries were prepared through the immunoSEQ multiplex PCR assay. TCRdb took over this immuneACCESS table, retaining in-frame rearrangements with V and J assigned. Such tables are incomplete; in checked studies, under half of the missing clones stem from an unresolved V gene, and the remainder is unexplained. Here the sample has 65,000 to 90,000 clones; around 88% occur a single time. The ten largest clones capture more than 5.5% of the sample. Sequencing was carried out using peripheral blood. The receptors derive from a woman over 75 with acute or convalescent COVID-19.

This clone was found a few times. The rearrangement joins TRBV11-2 to TRBJ1-1; a weak D match, TRBD1 (5 bases). Per the germline V gene, CDR1 is SGHAT and CDR2 is FQNNGV. With 5 bases removed from V and 0 bases from J, the gap between germline ends came to 7 bases. The length of the CDR3 is 13 residues. In DNA form, the CDR3 reads TGTGCCAGCAGCGTCAGGGTGAACACTGAAGCTTTCTTT. Translated, it gives CASSVRVNTEAFF. Full variable domain (rest looked up from reference TRBV11-2 and TRBJ1-1): EAGVAQSPRYKIIEKRQSVAFWCNPISGHATLYWYQQILGQGPKLLIQFQNNGVVDDSQLPKDRFSAERLKGVDSTLKIQPAKLEDSAVYLCASSVRVNTEAFFGQGTRLTVV.

In this sample, this clone turned up once. The chain combines TRBV9 with TRBJ1-5; tentatively, D is TRBD1 (6 bases). The CDR3 covers 22 residues. Trimming shortened V by 3 bases and J by 0 bases, and 31 bases separated the two germline ends. Germline CDR1 SGDLS, CDR2 YYNGEE. The CDR3 bases are TGTGCCAGCAGCGCAGTTAAAACAGACCGGGACACGGACGGGGATAGCAATCAGCCCCAGCATTTT. It encodes CASSAVKTDRDTDGDSNQPQHF.

The chain is built from TRBV25-1 and TRBJ1-2; 8 bases are shared with TRBD1. The ends lost 4 bases at V and 5 bases at J; junction bases unmatched: 12. The CDR3 is 16 residues long. Germline V gene sequence: CDR1 MGHDK, CDR2 SYGVNS. This chain's CDR3 is CASSASGTGSLYGYTF. The CDR3 nucleotides are TGTGCCAGCAGTGCCTCCGGGACAGGTTCCCTATATGGCTACACCTTC.

CDR3 loop: CASSIRSLNEKLFF. The CDR3 DNA sequence: TGTGCCAGTAGTATACGGAGCCTTAATGAAAAACTGTTTTTT. The chain links TRBV19 to TRBJ1-4, with D unclear. This CDR3 contains 14 residues. The germline V gene has CDR1 LNHDA and CDR2 SQIVND (reference sequence). V was trimmed by 2 bases and J by 4 bases, leaving 8 bases between them.

V and J are TRBV19 and TRBJ2-1; 8 nucleotides agree with TRBD2. CDR3 length: 17 residues. Germline V gene lookup returns CDR1 LNHDA and CDR2 SQIVND (reference sequence). The ends lost 3 bases at V and 4 bases at J; junction bases unmatched: 11. The CDR3 DNA is TGTGCCAGTAGTATGGGCCAAAGCGGGAGAAGGTACAATGAGCAGTTCTTC. This translates into CASSMGQSGRRYNEQFF.

The V call is TRBV7-9, the J call TRBJ2-7, with D possibly matching TRBD2 (6 bases). Trimming removed 5 bases from V and 2 bases from J, with 16 bases in between. Germline V gives CDR1 SEHNR, CDR2 FQNEAQ (reference sequence). The CDR3 runs 15 residues. CDR3 nucleotides: TGTGCCAGCAGCCCAAGCCTAGCGTTTACCTACGAGCAGTACTTC. Amino acid sequence: CASSPSLAFTYEQYF. The entire variable domain, with the rest obtained from reference TRBV7-9 and TRBJ2-7, is as follows: DTGVSQNPRHKITKRGQNVTFRCDPISEHNRLYWYRQTLGQGPEFLTYFQNEAQLEKSRLLSDRFSAERPKGSFSTLEIQRTEQGDSAMYLCASSPSLAFTYEQYFGPGTRLTVT.

This chain connects TRBV19 to TRBJ2-3; tentatively, D is TRBD1 (6 bases). CDR3 length equals 15 residues. The germline V gene has CDR1 LNHDA and CDR2 SQIVND (reference sequence). The V end lost 1 base, the J end lost 2 bases, and 10 bases lay between the germline ends. CDR3: CASSIGGLITDTQYF. CDR3 coding DNA: TGTGCCAGTAGTATAGGGGGGCTAATCACAGATACGCAGTATTTT.

The chain is built from TRBV6-5 and TRBJ1-2, with D unclear. This CDR3 region has 15 residues. CDR1 and CDR2 from the germline V gene are MNHEY and SVGAGI. Trimming stripped 5 bases from V and 2 bases from J, with 15 bases between. In DNA form, the CDR3 reads TGTGCCAGCAGTCCTACTCATAACCTCAACTATGGCTACACCTTC. As protein: CASSPTHNLNYGYTF.

As regards this clone: A junction boundary mismatches the germline segment, possibly from a read error. V usage is TRBV7-7 and J usage is TRBJ2-1, with D maybe TRBD2 (6 bases). CDR1 and CDR2 (germline): SSHAT, FNYEAQ (reference sequence). This CDR3 has 13 amino acids. This CDR3 reads CASSPTRAGEQFF. The DNA for the CDR3 is TGTGCTAGCAGCCCGACGAGGGCGGGGGAGCAGTTCTTC.

The CDR3 nucleotides read TGTGCCAGTAGATCGCGGGGGGGCGGGGGAGGCACTGAAGCTTTCTTT. Translating gives CASRSRGGGGGTEAFF. The chain carries TRBV19 and TRBJ1-1; TRBD1 might be the D (6 bases). The CDR3 sequence is 16 residues long. The V end lost 6 bases, the J end lost 4 bases, and 21 bases lay between the germline ends. Germline assignment: CDR1 LNHDA and CDR2 SQIVND (reference sequence).

This clone was recorded only once. The chain couples TRBV4-3 to TRBJ2-2; D gene uncertain. Germline V gene lookup returns CDR1 LGHNA and CDR2 YSLEER. V was trimmed by 0 bases and J by 6 bases, leaving 5 bases between them. CDR3 length: 13 residues. The CDR3 DNA reads as TGCGCCAGCAGCCAAGATGGAGCCGGGGAGCTGTTTTTT. This gives the protein CASSQDGAGELFF.

The CDR3 region has the DNA TGTGCCAGCAGTTACTTAGGGTATGAGGGTCAGCCCCAGCATTTT. Its translation: CASSYLGYEGQPQHF. This sequence joins TRBV6-6 and TRBJ1-5; D remains ambiguous. CDR1 and CDR2 (germline): MNHNY, SVGAGI (reference sequence). This CDR3 has 15 residues. V lost 1 base, J lost 6 bases, and 13 bases lay in between.

This clone was found a few times. The genes are TRBV18 and TRBJ2-1, with D maybe TRBD2 (6 bases). CDR3 length: 15 residues. Trimming took off 3 bases at V and 2 bases at J, with 11 bases between the two ends. From germline, CDR1 is KGHSH and CDR2 LQKENI. Written as DNA, the CDR3 is TGTGCCAGCTCACCTGGGGCGGGGACCTACAATGAGCAGTTCTTC. It encodes CASSPGAGTYNEQFF.

The count of this clone is one. J is TRBJ1-4 and V is TRBV27, with 8 bases matching TRBD1. This CDR3 is 17 amino acids long. In germline, CDR1 is MNHEY, CDR2 SMNVEV (reference sequence). With V trimmed by 5 bases and J by 7 bases, 15 bases remained unmatched. The CDR3 sequence is CASSPIGQGDFGEKLFF. The CDR3 DNA reads TGTGCCAGCAGTCCGATCGGACAGGGCGATTTCGGTGAAAAACTGTTTTTT.

V and J are TRBV19 and TRBJ1-5; 7 bases fit TRBD1. The CDR3 runs to 16 residues. Trimming at V came to 5 bases and at J to 4 bases, leaving 11 bases not matched to a gene. The germline gives CDR1 LNHDA, CDR2 SQIVND (reference sequence). The CDR3 coding sequence is TGTGCCAGTAGTGCCAACAGGGGCTTGTGGAATCAGCCCCAGCATTTT. Protein: CASSANRGLWNQPQHF.

This clone was detected once. This chain uses TRBV15 with TRBJ1-4; D is perhaps TRBD1 (6 bases). In germline, CDR1 is LNHNV, CDR2 YYDKDF (reference sequence). V was shortened by 0 bases and J by 2 bases, with 13 bases between the two germline ends. The CDR3 spans 17 residues. The CDR3 sequence is CATSRDTWGQTNEKLFF. The CDR3 bases are TGTGCCACCAGCAGAGATACTTGGGGGCAGACTAATGAAAAACTGTTTTTT.

The chain joins TRBV10-2 to TRBJ2-7; 16 nucleotides align to TRBD2. The CDR3 has 17 amino acids. The V and J ends lost 6 bases and 6 bases, in that order; junction bases with no gene match: 11. The V gene's germline CDR1 is WSHSY and CDR2 SAAADI. The DNA of the CDR3 is TGCGCCAGCAGGGGGACTAGCGGGAGGGCCGGCTTAAGCGAGCAGTACTTC. Translating it yields CASRGTSGRAGLSEQYF.

The chain has TRBV5-4 and TRBJ1-1, with 7 nucleotides matching TRBD1. The germline V gene has CDR1 SGHNT and CDR2 YYREEE (reference sequence). This CDR3 has 12 residues. The J segment lost 4 bases and the V segment lost 6 bases, leaving 3 bases of the junction unmatched. The chain's CDR3 is CASNRGSTEAFF. CDR3 nucleotides: TGTGCCAGCAACAGGGGTAGCACTGAAGCTTTCTTT.

The chain employs TRBV15 and TRBJ1-2, with D possibly TRBD1 on 6 matching bases. The CDR3 loop spans 13 amino acids. The V end lost 1 base, the J end lost 7 bases, and 10 bases lay between the germline ends. The V gene's germline CDR1 is LNHNV and CDR2 YYDKDF (reference sequence). The CDR3 spells CATSRVAQGGYTF. DNA for the CDR3: TGTGCCACCAGCAGAGTGGCACAGGGTGGCTACACCTTC.

The rearrangement links TRBV3-1 (or the pseudogene TRBV3-2) to TRBJ1-2; the D gene is possibly TRBD1 (5 bases). Germline CDR1 reads LGHDT; CDR2 reads YNNKEL (reference sequence). Trimming shortened V by 4 bases and J by 10 bases, and 10 bases separated the two germline ends. CDR3 length: 11 amino acids. The DNA of the CDR3 is TGTGCCAGCAGCCCAGGACAAGACTACACCTTC. Translating gives CASSPGQDYTF.

This sequence joins TRBV6-5 and TRBJ2-1, with a weak D call TRBD1 (6 bases). The ends were cut back, 4 bases at V and 4 bases at J, with 14 bases in the middle. In germline, CDR1 is MNHEY, CDR2 SVGAGI. The CDR3 has 15 residues. DNA for the CDR3: TGTGCCAGCAGTTCCGCCGGACAGCTTTACAATGAGCAGTTCTTC. Translating it yields CASSSAGQLYNEQFF.

This clone came up once. The rearrangement uses TRBV7-8 and TRBJ1-5, with 7 bases matching TRBD1. There are 15 residues in the CDR3. J gave up 6 bases and V 5 bases, and 10 bases lay outside the gene matches. Germline CDR1 and CDR2: SGHVS and FQNEAQ. Here the CDR3 DNA reads TGTGCCAGCAGCCCCGGCAGACAGGGTGGTCAGCCCCAGCATTTT. This encodes CASSPGRQGGQPQHF. Complete variable domain (other parts from reference TRBV7-8 and TRBJ1-5): GAGVSQSPRYKVAKRGQDVALRCDPISGHVSLFWYQQALGQGPEFLTYFQNEAQLDKSGLPSDRFFAERPEGSVSTLKIQRTQQEDSAVYLCASSPGRQGGQPQHFGDGTRLSIL.

This clone was seen just once. The CDR3 protein is CASSPSRLTEAFF. In DNA, the CDR3 is TGTGCCAGCAGCCCGTCTCGACTCACTGAAGCTTTCTTT. The genes are TRBV5-6 and TRBJ1-1; D unresolved. V was trimmed by 4 bases and J by 4 bases, leaving 11 bases between them. The CDR3 totals 13 residues. Germline V gives CDR1 SGHDT, CDR2 YYEEEE.

This chain connects TRBV5-1 to TRBJ1-5, with D maybe TRBD1 (5 bases). The ends were cut back, 4 bases at V and 5 bases at J, with 10 bases in the middle. Germline loops: CDR1 SGHRS, CDR2 YFSETQ. The CDR3 extends over 13 amino acids. The CDR3 spells CASSLAGHQPQHF. CDR3 DNA: TGCGCCAGCAGCCTGGCAGGGCATCAGCCCCAGCATTTT.

The chain's CDR3 is CASSPAGEVADTQYF. The CDR3 DNA sequence: TGTGCCAGCAGCCCCGCGGGTGAGGTAGCAGATACGCAGTATTTT. The rearrangement uses TRBV7-6 and TRBJ2-3; tentative D call: TRBD2 (5 bases). The germline gives CDR1 SGHVS, CDR2 FNYEAQ. V lost 5 bases, J lost 4 bases, and 16 bases lay in between. This CDR3 is 15 amino acids long. The full variable domain, with the rest looked up from reference TRBV7-6 and TRBJ2-3, is GAGVSQSPRYKVTKRGQDVALRCDPISGHVSLYWYRQALGQGPEFLTYFNYEAQQDKSGLPNDRFSAERPEGSISTLTIQRTEQRDSAMYRCASSPAGEVADTQYFGPGTRLTVL.

The chain uses TRBV2 and TRBJ2-1, with 9 nucleotides matching TRBD2. The junction had 2 bases not matched to a gene; V was cut back by 5 bases and J by 0 bases. From germline, CDR1 is SNHLY and CDR2 FYNNEI. This CDR3 region has 15 residues. The CDR3 sequence: CASSNSGSSYNEQFF. In DNA, the CDR3 is TGTGCCAGCAGTAATAGCGGGAGCTCCTACAATGAGCAGTTCTTC.